The next 31 T cell receptor beta chains were all read from a single sample in a study of shared clonotypes between healthy human individuals. Only in-frame clones appear in the TCRdb table, and some are missing; sequencing was by immunoSEQ multiplex PCR. The sample lists millions of clones, around 95% occurring once. Sequenced material: naive CD4+ T cells sorted from blood. Subset of the sample: CD45RA+ positively selected. The receptors were gathered from a young man in good health.

This clone appeared once. This chain uses TRBV27 with TRBJ1-6; 9 bases line up with TRBD1. The trim removed 3 bases at V and 10 bases at J, leaving 13 bases unmatched. The CDR3 runs to 17 residues. CDR1 MNHEY and CDR2 SMNVEV come from the germline V gene (reference sequence). The CDR3 is CASSLVPPGQGYSPLHF. The DNA for the CDR3 is TGTGCCAGCAGTTTGGTCCCACCGGGACAGGGTTACTCACCCCTCCACTTT.

The chain couples TRBV6-5 to TRBJ1-2; a weak D match, TRBD1 (5 bases). The germline V gene encodes CDR1 MNHEY and CDR2 SVGAGI. The CDR3 contains 15 residues. V lost 0 bases, J lost 6 bases, and 14 bases lay in between. Written as DNA, the CDR3 is TGTGCCAGCAGTTACTCTGGCCGGGGGGGAGATGGCTACACCTTC. This encodes CASSYSGRGGDGYTF.

The chain employs TRBV21-1 and TRBJ1-3; TRBD1 is the table's D call and was not checked against the DNA. TRBV21-1 is a listed pseudogene. The CDR3 extends over 18 amino acids. In DNA form, the CDR3 reads TGTGCCAGCAGCAAAGCAGGGGTCCGTGGGTTTTCTGGAAACACCATATATTTT. Protein sequence: CASSKAGVRGFSGNTIYF.

This chain links TRBV4-2 with TRBJ2-2, with 10 bases matching TRBD2. Trimming took 5 bases from V and 2 from J; bases not matched to a gene: 11. Looked up from germline, CDR1 is LGHNA and CDR2 is YNFKEQ. There are 18 residues in the CDR3. CDR3 sequence: CASSDGLTSGRNTGELFF. The CDR3 DNA is TGTGCCAGCAGCGATGGATTGACTAGCGGGCGTAACACCGGGGAGCTGTTTTTT.

J is TRBJ1-5 and V is TRBV7-2, with no clear D. V lost 2 bases and J lost 3, with 5 bases in between. Germline CDR1 reads SGHTA; CDR2 reads FQGNSA. The CDR3 spans 13 residues. In DNA form, the CDR3 reads TGTGCCAGCAGCTTAAATTTCAATCAGCCCCAGCATTTT. It codes for CASSLNFNQPQHF.

The chain couples TRBV6-1 to TRBJ1-1; D is uncertain. This CDR3 spans 12 amino acids. Trimming took 8 bases from V and 6 from J, leaving 13 bases between them. Germline CDR1 and CDR2: MNHNS and SASEGT. CDR3 residues: CASSQAGSEAFF. CDR3 in DNA: TGTGCCAGCTCCCAAGCGGGATCTGAAGCTTTCTTT.

The rearrangement links TRBV5-1 to TRBJ2-3; D is ambiguous. The CDR3 covers 16 residues. The V and J ends lost 0 bases and 0 bases respectively, with 11 bases between them. Germline V gene sequence: CDR1 SGHRS, CDR2 YFSETQ. CDR3 bases: TGCGCCAGCAGCTTGGACAATCCCTTTAGCACAGATACGCAGTATTTT. This sequence encodes CASSLDNPFSTDTQYF.

This chain connects TRBV7-9 to TRBJ2-1; TRBD2 might be the D (6 bases). This CDR3 contains 15 residues. The germline V gene has CDR1 SEHNR and CDR2 FQNEAQ (reference sequence). V dropped 5 bases and J dropped 0 bases, with 11 bases sitting between them. CDR3 coding DNA: TGTGCCAGCAGCGCCTCTAGCGACTCCTACAATGAGCAGTTCTTC. Its translation: CASSASSDSYNEQFF.

V gene TRBV2 combines with J gene TRBJ2-2; D remains ambiguous. Germline V gives CDR1 SNHLY, CDR2 FYNNEI. V lost 8 bases and J 0 bases, leaving 16 bases between the germline ends. This CDR3 contains 16 residues. CDR3 residues: CASGVLGSTNTGELFF. As DNA, the CDR3 is TGTGCCAGCGGGGTTCTGGGCAGTACGAACACCGGGGAGCTGTTTTTT. The full variable domain, its missing parts supplied by reference TRBV2 and TRBJ2-2, is EPEVTQTPSHQVTQMGQEVILRCVPISNHLYFYWYRQILGQKVEFLVSFYNNEISEKSEIFDDQFSVERPDGSNFTLKIRSTKLEDSAMYFCASGVLGSTNTGELFFGEGSRLTVL.

The rearrangement joins TRBV5-1 to TRBJ2-2; D call uncertain. Trimming took off 4 bases at V and 3 bases at J, with 7 bases between the two ends. The V gene's germline CDR1 is SGHRS and CDR2 YFSETQ. The CDR3 contains 13 residues. CDR3 nucleotides: TGCGCCAGCAGCGCCCAGTACACCGGGGAGCTGTTTTTT. Translating it yields CASSAQYTGELFF.

The chain employs TRBV10-2 and TRBJ2-7; TRBD1 matches 10 bases. The CDR3 contains 15 residues. Germline CDR1 reads WSHSY; CDR2 reads SAAADI. Trimming took 0 bases from V and 7 from J; bases not matched to a gene: 6. Here the CDR3 DNA reads TGCGCCAGCAGTGAGTCCGCGGGACAGGGGAGGGAGCAGTACTTC. Its translation: CASSESAGQGREQYF.

V and J are TRBV30 and TRBJ1-1; TRBD1 aligns across 7 bases. The CDR3 is made up of 15 amino acids. CDR1 is GTSNPN and CDR2 is SVGIG in the germline V gene (reference sequence). The junction had 6 bases not matched to a gene; V was cut back by 2 bases and J by 0 bases. This chain's CDR3 is CAWSIATGLNTEAFF. DNA of the CDR3: TGTGCCTGGAGTATCGCGACAGGGTTGAACACTGAAGCTTTCTTT.

The V and J genes are TRBV6-1 and TRBJ1-2; D gene unclear. This CDR3 contains 13 residues. CDR1 is MNHNS and CDR2 is SASEGT in the germline V gene. V lost 3 bases and J lost 5, with 10 bases in between. The CDR3 DNA follows: TGTGCCAGCAGTGAGGGAGATTGGTATGGCTACACCTTC. As protein: CASSEGDWYGYTF.

The CDR3 nucleotides read TGTGCCTGGACAGACCGGGGGGGCGGAGAGACCCAGTACTTC. It is translated as CAWTDRGGGETQYF. The V gene is TRBV30, the J gene TRBJ2-5, with 8 bases matching TRBD2. Germline-derived CDR1 and CDR2 are GTSNPN and SVGIG (reference sequence). This CDR3 has 14 residues. The V gene end was trimmed by 4 bases and the J gene end by 4 bases; junction bases not matched to a gene: 8.

In its sample, this clone was seen once. Germline and junction disagree at one end, which may indicate a read error. V gene TRBV7-7 combines with J gene TRBJ2-5, with 8 bases matching TRBD2. Germline CDR1 SSHAT, CDR2 FNYEAQ (reference sequence). The CDR3 covers 17 residues. The chain's CDR3 is CASSLVGLAGGGETQYF. CDR3 bases: TGTGCTAGCAGCTTAGTTGGTCTGGCGGGAGGTGGAGAGACCCAGTACTTC.

This chain joins TRBV5-8 and TRBJ2-1, with 8 nucleotides matching TRBD1. The CDR3 has 15 residues. CDR1 and CDR2 from the germline V gene are SGHTS and YDEGEE. V was clipped by 2 bases and J by 8 bases; unmatched bases: 9. This chain's CDR3 is CASSLGSQGAYEQFF. For the CDR3, the DNA is TGTGCCAGCAGCTTAGGTTCTCAGGGGGCATATGAGCAGTTCTTC.

J is TRBJ1-3 and V is TRBV6-1; no definite D call. V was trimmed by 3 bases and J by 3 bases, leaving 12 bases between them. Germline V gene sequence: CDR1 MNHNS, CDR2 SASEGT. This CDR3 has 15 residues. The CDR3 nucleotides are TGTGCCAGCAGTGAGTTGCTGTCACTTGGAAACACCATATATTTT. This encodes CASSELLSLGNTIYF.

In its sample, this clone was seen once. V and J are TRBV5-4 and TRBJ2-7; D is perhaps TRBD1 (5 bases). The CDR3 is made up of 15 amino acids. Trimming took off 1 base at V and 4 bases at J, with 15 bases between the two ends. The germline V gene has CDR1 SGHNT and CDR2 YYREEE (reference sequence). The CDR3 sequence is CASSLLGHGVYEQYF. CDR3 bases: TGTGCCAGCAGCTTGTTGGGGCATGGGGTATACGAGCAGTACTTC.

The chain links TRBV10-3 to TRBJ2-7; TRBD1 matches 7 bases. Losses at the gene ends were 0 bases for V and 2 bases for J; bases not matched to a gene: 10. This CDR3 contains 17 residues. Germline V gives CDR1 ENHRY, CDR2 SYGVKD. In DNA, the CDR3 is TGTGCCATCAGTGAGTCGATATACAGGGGCCAAACCTACGAGCAGTACTTC. Translated, it gives CAISESIYRGQTYEQYF.

DNA of the CDR3: TGCGCCAGCAGCCAAGAAGCGGTGGGATTCTACGAGCAGTACTTC. It specifies CASSQEAVGFYEQYF. This chain uses TRBV4-3 with TRBJ2-7, with D tentatively TRBD2 (5 bases). Trimming took 0 bases from V and 3 from J, leaving 12 bases between them. Germline-derived CDR1 and CDR2 are LGHNA and YSLEER. The CDR3 is made up of 15 amino acids.

The V and J genes are TRBV10-3 and TRBJ2-5; 8 bases line up with TRBD2. V trimming: 9 bases; J trimming: 5 bases; junction bases outside the gene matches: 8. The V gene's germline CDR1 is ENHRY and CDR2 SYGVKD. The CDR3 is 13 amino acids. The CDR3 spells CAIGRGASETQYF. The CDR3 DNA follows: TGTGCCATTGGGCGGGGGGCCTCCGAGACCCAGTACTTC.

J is TRBJ1-3 and V is TRBV6-1; unclear D gene. CDR1 is MNHNS, CDR2 SASEGT, per germline. The CDR3 extends over 11 amino acids. The V end was cut by 7 bases, the J end by 9 bases, with 10 bases between. The CDR3 DNA reads TGTGCCAGCACCACAGCGGCCACCATATATTTT. Its translation is CASTTAATIYF.

This chain links TRBV11-2 with TRBJ2-5; D ambiguous. The CDR3 has 13 residues. Germline CDR1 is SGHAT and CDR2 is FQNNGV. V lost 0 bases, J lost 12 bases, and 14 bases lay in between. This CDR3 reads CASSLDRLGREYF. Here the CDR3 DNA reads TGTGCCAGCAGCTTAGATAGGCTGGGAAGGGAGTACTTC.

The chain uses TRBV5-4 and TRBJ2-2, with D possibly matching TRBD2 (6 bases). Trimming left V 0 bases short and J 1 base short, with 10 bases between. The CDR3 is made up of 16 amino acids. Germline V gives CDR1 SGHNT, CDR2 YYREEE (reference sequence). CDR3 in DNA: TGTGCCAGCAGCTTGGATAGCGGATTGAACACCGGGGAGCTGTTTTTT. Translated: CASSLDSGLNTGELFF.

This clone appeared once. This chain joins TRBV28 and TRBJ2-3; 9 positions agree with TRBD2. J was trimmed by 0 bases and V by 2 bases; bases with no gene match: 9. Germline V gene lookup returns CDR1 MDHEN and CDR2 SYDVKM. This CDR3 is built from 18 residues. The CDR3 loop is CASSLLAGLETSTDTQYF. In nucleotides, the CDR3 is TGTGCCAGCAGTTTACTAGCGGGGCTTGAAACTAGCACAGATACGCAGTATTTT.

The CDR3 bases are TGTGCCAGCAGCCTGTTTCTCACTAGCACAGATACGCAGTATTTT. The encoded protein is CASSLFLTSTDTQYF. The genes are TRBV5-6 and TRBJ2-3; the D is unclear. The CDR3 covers 15 residues. From germline, CDR1 is SGHDT and CDR2 YYEEEE. Trimming removed 4 bases at V and 0 bases at J, with 12 bases between.

The V and J genes are TRBV28 and TRBJ1-5, with D possibly being TRBD1 (5 bases). Trimming removed 6 bases from V and 0 bases from J, with 12 bases in between. The CDR3 has 15 residues. Germline assignment: CDR1 MDHEN and CDR2 SYDVKM. Here the CDR3 DNA reads TGTGCCAGCAGCGCGGAACAGGTTAGCAATCAGCCCCAGCATTTT. Its protein product is CASSAEQVSNQPQHF.

This CDR3 is CASSPLDGTSGANVLTF. In nucleotides, the CDR3 is TGTGCCAGCTCACCCTTGGACGGGACCTCTGGGGCCAACGTCCTGACTTTC. The V gene is TRBV18, the J gene TRBJ2-6; the D gene could be TRBD1 or TRBD2 (5 bases each). V gave up 3 bases and J gave up 0 bases, with 12 bases separating them. Per the germline V gene, CDR1 is KGHSH and CDR2 is LQKENI. CDR3 length: 17 residues.

This clone was recorded once. V usage is TRBV10-1 and J usage is TRBJ2-4, with D perhaps matching TRBD1 or TRBD2 (5 bases each). The CDR3 covers 13 residues. Trimming stripped 4 bases from V and 9 bases from J, with 13 bases between. Germline CDR1 WNHNN, CDR2 SYGVQD (reference sequence). CDR3 loop: CASSVVYGGIQYF. CDR3 bases: TGCGCCAGCAGTGTGGTTTATGGGGGCATTCAGTACTTC.

This rearrangement joins TRBV30 to TRBJ2-7; a possible D gene is TRBD1 (6 bases). The germline CDR1 and CDR2 sequences are GTSNPN and SVGIG (reference sequence). This CDR3 has 14 amino acids. The V and J ends lost 1 base and 0 bases respectively, with 10 bases between them. The CDR3 DNA sequence: TGTGCCTGGAGTGCGAAGGGGGACTCCTACGAGCAGTACTTC. Amino acids: CAWSAKGDSYEQYF.

The chain employs TRBV6-6 and TRBJ2-1; tentatively, D is TRBD1 (6 bases). Trimming removed 5 bases at V and 7 bases at J, with 15 bases between. Germline CDR1 is MNHNY and CDR2 is SVGAGI (reference sequence). The CDR3 is made up of 14 amino acids. CDR3 sequence (DNA): TGTGCCAGCAGTGGAACAGGGTTAAGGAATGAGCAGTTCTTC. Amino acid sequence: CASSGTGLRNEQFF.